This TCR beta chain was identified during a study of blood T cell repertoires in COVID-19. For the study at large: The samples span acute and convalescent COVID-19 from the United States, Italy and Spain. Sources were T cells, B-cell-depleted T cells, or PBMCs; the material itself was cDNA or gDNA.

In the authors' workflow: Amplification of reference gene primers was used by the study to estimate nucleated cell counts. Assay used: immunoSEQ multiplex PCR; TCRdb lists only in-frame clones, some missing. Clone size and V and J calls were adopted from that table, with D and trimming inferred from the DNA. The sample has about 26,000 clones; 81% are singletons. The CDR3 loop spans 17 amino acids. CDR1 SGHRS and CDR2 YFSETQ come from the germline V gene. J was trimmed by 2 bases and V by 0 bases; bases with no gene match: 4. The sequenced sample was peripheral blood. This chain links TRBV5-1 with TRBJ2-5; 13 bases agree with TRBD2. The sequence was collected from a man aged 50 to 59 with active or convalescent COVID-19. CDR3 sequence: CASSLDGTSGAQETQYF. The CDR3 DNA follows: TGCGCCAGCAGCTTGGACGGGACTAGCGGGGCACAAGAGACCCAGTACTTC.